The rows below give T cell receptor beta chains drawn from one sample of a study of metastatic and nonmetastatic thyroid tumors. TCRdb called clones again from the PCR reads with MiXCR. The repertoire includes 23,000 or so clones, roughly 27% of them detected once, and 12% to 15% sits in the top ten. Sequencing used tumor tissue. The receptors stem from a male donor with papillary thyroid cancer or a benign thyroid nodule (not recorded which). Some clones in this sample may be carry-over from other donors' samples. CDR3s include the opening cysteine and the closing phenylalanine or tryptophan. A D gene is named only where the DNA matches it firmly. The size of a clone is reported for some rows only, either as once, few or many, or as a class for expanded clones.

>.|TRBJ1-2|TRBV27|.
CASKGGDYGYTF
TGTGCCAGTAAGGGCGGTGATTATGGCTACACCTTC
>few|TRBJ1-1|TRBV19|TRBD1
CASTPIRQGSYEAFF
TGTGCCAGTACTCCCATACGACAGGGGTCCTATGAAGCTTTCTTT
>.|TRBJ2-3|TRBV6-4|TRBD2
CASSVSGTSGTDTQYF
TGTGCCAGCAGTGTATCCGGGACTAGCGGGACAGATACGCAGTATTTT
>few|TRBJ2-2|TRBV27|.
CASSLKRTGELFF
TGTGCCAGCAGTTTAAAACGCACCGGGGAGCTGTTTTTT
>.|TRBJ2-7|TRBV6-1|.
CASSIGHAYEQYF
TGTGCCAGTAGTATAGGACACGCCTACGAGCAGTACTTC
>many|TRBJ2-1|TRBV20-1|.
CSARGTNYNEQFF
TGCAGTGCTAGAGGGACTAACTACAATGAGCAGTTCTTC
>few|TRBJ1-2|TRBV27|.
CASSSTLSNYGYTF
TGTGCCAGCAGTTCAACGCTTTCTAACTATGGCTACACCTTC
>.|TRBJ1-2|TRBV4-2|.
CASSRAYRDGYTF
TGTGCCAGCAGCCGAGCTTACAGGGATGGCTACACCTTC
>many|TRBJ2-7|TRBV14|.
CASSQDRGNYEQYF
TGTGCCAGCAGCCAAGATCGGGGAAACTACGAGCAGTACTTC
>.|TRBJ1-2|TRBV7-2|.
CASTPSTGFEYGYTF
TGTGCCAGCACCCCGTCGACAGGTTTTGAGTATGGCTACACCTTC
>.|TRBJ2-1|TRBV28|TRBD2
CASIFWTSGNNEQFF
TGTGCTAGCATTTTCTGGACTAGCGGGAACAATGAGCAGTTCTTC
>few|TRBJ2-7|TRBV28|.
CASSGPIEAYEQYF
TGTGCCAGCAGCGGACCGATTGAAGCCTACGAGCAGTACTTC
>.|TRBJ1-1|TRBV7-2|.
CASSLGTLWEAFF
TGTGCCAGCAGCTTAGGGACCCTGTGGGAAGCTTTCTTT
>few|TRBJ1-1|TRBV28|.
CASRTATAMNTEAFF
TGTGCCAGCAGAACCGCGACAGCCATGAACACTGAAGCTTTCTTT
>.|TRBJ1-5|TRBV28|.
CASNRNNQPQHF
TGTGCCAGCAATCGGAACAATCAGCCCCAGCATTTT
>.|TRBJ2-3|TRBV28|TRBD1
CASSQISGTESSDTQYF
TGTGCCAGCAGTCAAATTTCCGGGACAGAGTCCTCAGATACGCAGTATTTT
>many|TRBJ2-6|TRBV19|.
CASSTTGNSYSGANVLTF
TGTGCCAGTAGTACTACAGGGAATTCTTATTCTGGGGCCAACGTCCTGACTTTC
>medium-sized|TRBJ1-1|TRBV20-1|.
CSASLLDEAVNTEAFF
TGCAGTGCTAGTTTATTGGATGAGGCCGTGAACACTGAAGCTTTCTTT
>.|TRBJ2-6|TRBV6-1|.
CASTPLVSGANVLTF
TGTGCCAGCACTCCTTTGGTCTCTGGGGCCAACGTCCTGACTTTC
>.|TRBJ1-3|TRBV6-1|.
CASTRGTPGNTIYF
TGTGCCAGCACCCGGGGGACCCCTGGAAACACCATATATTTT
>.|TRBJ1-1|TRBV6-1|.
CASMSGTGLRVYTEAFF
TGTGCCAGCATGAGTGGCACAGGGCTTAGGGTTTACACTGAAGCTTTCTTT
>.|TRBJ1-2|TRBV27|TRBD1
CASSPTGNGDYGYTF
TGTGCCAGCAGCCCGACAGGGAATGGTGACTATGGCTACACCTTC
>.|TRBJ2-7|TRBV20-1|TRBD1
CSAPTGGRYEQYF
TGCAGTGCTCCGACAGGGGGGAGATACGAGCAGTACTTC
>.|TRBJ2-7|TRBV5-4|TRBD1
CASSFRGQYEQYF
TGTGCCAGCAGCTTCAGGGGGCAATACGAGCAGTACTTC
>many|TRBJ2-5|TRBV2|.
CASSERAGTQYF
TGTGCCAGCAGTGAAAGAGCAGGGACCCAGTACTTC